This T cell receptor beta chain was captured by sequencing in a study of blood T cell repertoires in COVID-19. Produced via immunoSEQ multiplex PCR; TCRdb's table is partial and in-frame only. The profile covers some 350,000 clones, with 88% appearing a single time and about 7.3% taken by the ten largest. Enrolment of Seattle patients took place during active infection, and they were followed longitudinally. The V gene lost 8 bases and the J gene lost 5 bases, with 18 bases spanning the gap. From germline, CDR1 is WNHNN and CDR2 SYGVQD (reference sequence). The CDR3 sequence is 14 residues long. The rearrangement uses TRBV10-1 and TRBJ2-5, with D possibly being TRBD1 or TRBD2 (6 bases each). The sequence was collected from a woman in her 70s with COVID-19, enrolled during active disease. Source material: peripheral blood. The CDR3 loop reads CASCGGGRMETQYF. For the CDR3, the DNA is TGCGCCAGCTGTGGAGGGGGTCGTATGGAGACCCAGTACTTC.